These T cell receptor beta chains were read from a single sample in a study of cytotoxic CD8 clonotypes in ibrutinib-treated CLL. Assay used: immunoSEQ multiplex PCR; TCRdb lists only in-frame clones, some missing. The sample has about 140,000 clones, around 81% seen once; the top ten hold about 7.4%. The sequences come from PBMCs, collected after 36 months of ibrutinib treatment. The receptors derive from a human donor with chronic lymphocytic leukemia. The conserved cysteine and the conserved F or W are not part of the CDR3 here. A D gene is named only where the DNA matches it firmly.

CDR3aa	d_gene	v_gene	len
ASSLSGQRETQY	.	TRBV5-1	12
ASSLGPMNTEAF	.	TRBV5-4	12
ASSPPGTYGYT	.	TRBV18	11
ASGGDGGNQPQH	.	TRBV4-1	12
ASSEEGRGPDGYT	TRBD1	TRBV2	13
ASSHLVAGYT	.	TRBV5-4	10
ASSPQTGGYQETQY	TRBD1	TRBV13	14
ASRGHQTTNEKLF	.	TRBV4-1	13
AWMSSGNTIY	.	TRBV30	10
ASSLHGRNTEAF	.	TRBV7-6	12
ASSFGSPWNTIY	.	TRBV5-8	12
ASSLRQGPTGELF	TRBD1	TRBV5-4	13
AWDTGTIAKNIQY	.	TRBV30	13
ASSQELFREYHTEAF	.	TRBV4-1	15
ASSYSGGAYEQY	TRBD2	TRBV28	12
AISETRGNTIY	.	TRBV10-3	11
ASSLDRLETQY	.	TRBV11-3	11
ASRLGLGGDYSNQPQH	.	TRBV5-8	16
SVEGGQGFWGYEQY	.	TRBV29-1	14
ASRPVSGGYT	.	TRBV28	10
ASSWGQGAEETQY	TRBD1	TRBV7-9	13
ASSQDRPGARGGTF	.	TRBV4-1	14
ASSATGGLSGGYT	.	TRBV9	13
ASGLVLPGKNTGELF	.	TRBV12-5	15
ASSNAPESYYGYT	.	TRBV21-1	13
ASSLFDANEQF	.	TRBV11-2	11
ASSGTGGLATNYGYT	TRBD1	TRBV5-4	15
ASSPRTGIRQPQH	TRBD1	TRBV28	13
ASSIFGGGYSEAF	.	TRBV19	13
ASSDRTSHTEAF	.	TRBV6-1	12
AWSVRRSSGNTIY	.	TRBV30	13
ASRVGTARAYEQY	TRBD1	TRBV5-1	13
ASSSTGRNSPLH	TRBD1	TRBV18	12
ASSLDRETQY	.	TRBV11-2	10
ASSSRTVASSYNSPLH	.	TRBV28	16